Included here is one T cell receptor beta chain sequence, with context. This sample stems from a study of blood T cell repertoires in COVID-19. Study-wide background: Spain, Italy and the United States supplied samples that represented acute and convalescent COVID-19.

Authors' processing steps: Reference gene primers were amplified, and this amplification served to estimate nucleated cell counts. TCRdb keeps only in-frame clones here, not all; method: immunoSEQ multiplex PCR. From that table come the V and J calls and clone size; the DNA was used to work out D and trimming. The sample holds 200,000 or so clones, 70% to 90% seen once. V lost 0 bases, J lost 2 bases, and 8 bases lay in between. This CDR3 has 15 residues. CDR1 and CDR2 from the germline V gene are ENHRY and SYGVKD. V gene TRBV10-3 combines with J gene TRBJ2-1; D might be TRBD2 (6 bases). The specimen was peripheral blood. This clonotype originated in a woman in her 50s with acute or convalescent COVID-19. The CDR3 DNA reads TGTGCCATCAGTGAGTCAACGGGAGCCTACAATGAGCAGTTCTTC. Residues: CAISESTGAYNEQFF.